Shown below are 22 T cell receptor beta chains from a single sample sequenced in a study of blood T cell repertoires in COVID-19. Measured with immunoSEQ multiplex PCR; TCRdb has only the in-frame clones, and not every one. The sample shows under 200,000 clones, roughly 84% of them seen only once. The specimen sequenced was PBMCs or T cells enriched from blood (not recorded which). These receptors were collected from a man aged 55 to 70 who had recovered from COVID-19.

This clone has just a few counts. This chain connects TRBV5-1 to TRBJ2-3; D gene unclear. The CDR3 runs 13 residues. Trimming removed 0 bases from V and 4 bases from J, with 6 bases in between. CDR1 is SGHRS and CDR2 is YFSETQ in the germline V gene. This CDR3 reads CASSLAGADTQYF. The DNA for the CDR3 is TGCGCCAGCAGCTTGGCCGGTGCAGATACGCAGTATTTT.

The chain combines TRBV5-8 with TRBJ1-6; D ambiguous. CDR1 and CDR2 from the germline V gene are SGHTS and YDEGEE. V lost 3 bases to trimming and J lost 0 bases, with 7 bases between them. The CDR3 consists of 15 residues. The CDR3 reads CASSWASSYNSPLHF. The CDR3 DNA sequence: TGTGCCAGCAGCTGGGCGAGCTCCTATAATTCACCCCTCCACTTT.

The chain is built from TRBV28 and TRBJ1-4; possibly TRBD1 for D (5 bases). From germline, CDR1 is MDHEN and CDR2 SYDVKM. Trimming left V 8 bases short and J 7 bases short, with 20 bases between. The CDR3 sequence is 15 residues long. The CDR3 loop reads CASGGSKFGLEKLFF. CDR3 nucleotides: TGTGCCAGCGGGGGGAGTAAGTTTGGTCTTGAAAAACTGTTTTTT.

In its sample, this clone was seen once. The chain combines TRBV3-1 (or the pseudogene TRBV3-2) with TRBJ2-7, with D unclear. V lost 4 bases, J lost 5 bases, and 6 bases lay in between. This CDR3 has 11 residues. The V gene's germline CDR1 is LGHDT and CDR2 YNNKEL (reference sequence). CDR3 amino acids: CASSPLDEQYF. The CDR3, as DNA: TGTGCCAGCAGCCCCCTCGACGAGCAGTACTTC.

This clone has only one observation. This sequence joins TRBV28 and TRBJ2-2; 9 nucleotides agree with TRBD1. The V gene's germline CDR1 is MDHEN and CDR2 SYDVKM. The V segment lost 5 bases and the J segment 5 bases; nucleotides outside the gene matches: 12. This CDR3 contains 17 residues. The CDR3 spells CASSARRGTGWTGELFF. The CDR3 DNA reads TGTGCCAGCAGTGCAAGACGCGGGACAGGGTGGACCGGGGAGCTGTTTTTT.

This sequence joins TRBV19 and TRBJ2-1; D may be TRBD2 (6 bases). Deletions cut 5 bases from V and 0 bases from J, with 14 bases between. The germline V gene has CDR1 LNHDA and CDR2 SQIVND (reference sequence). The CDR3 covers 16 residues. As DNA, the CDR3 is TGTGCCAGTAGTTTCCGAGCGGGCAGCTCCTACAATGAGCAGTTCTTC. It specifies CASSFRAGSSYNEQFF.

This clone was seen only once. V and J are TRBV15 and TRBJ2-7; 9 bases fit TRBD1. After removal of 4 bases from V and 4 bases from J, the junction contained 8 bases not matched to a gene. This CDR3 region has 15 residues. Germline assignment: CDR1 LNHNV and CDR2 YYDKDF (reference sequence). The CDR3 DNA reads TGTGCCACCAGCAAGGACCGGGACAGGGTGTACGAGCAGTACTTC. Its protein product is CATSKDRDRVYEQYF. Full variable domain (rest looked up from reference TRBV15 and TRBJ2-7): DAMVIQNPRYQVTQFGKPVTLSCSQTLNHNVMYWYQQKSSQAPKLLFHYYDKDFNNEADTPDNFQSRRPNTSFCFLDIRSPGLGDTAMYLCATSKDRDRVYEQYFGPGTRLTVT.

In this sample, this clone turned up a few times. The chain couples TRBV7-3 to TRBJ2-3, with 8 bases aligning to TRBD1. The germline V gene encodes CDR1 SGHTA and CDR2 FQGTGA. V lost 1 base, J lost 9 bases, and 6 bases stayed unmatched. The CDR3 covers 14 residues. The CDR3 nucleotides read TGTGCCAGCAGCTTAAGGACGACAGGGGAAACGCAGTATTTT. Amino acid sequence: CASSLRTTGETQYF.

The genes are TRBV7-2 and TRBJ2-7, with a tentative D call TRBD1 (5 bases). CDR3 size: 16 residues. Between the trimmed V and J ends, which lost 3 bases and 0 bases, there was a span of 15 bases. Germline CDR1 is SGHTA and CDR2 is FQGNSA. The CDR3 loop reads CASSFNGAMSSYEQYF. The CDR3 nucleotides read TGTGCCAGCAGCTTCAATGGGGCGATGAGCTCCTACGAGCAGTACTTC.

The chain is built from TRBV19 and TRBJ2-1, with 12 bases matching TRBD2. Germline trimming cut 10 bases from V and 1 base from J; bases unmatched to any gene: 8. Germline CDR1 LNHDA, CDR2 SQIVND (reference sequence). The CDR3 is 16 amino acids. The CDR3 sequence is CATPQTSGRSYNEQFF. CDR3 nucleotide sequence: TGTGCCACCCCACAAACTAGCGGGAGGTCCTACAATGAGCAGTTCTTC.

V is TRBV11-1 and J is TRBJ2-2, with a tentative D call TRBD2 (5 bases). This CDR3 is 16 amino acids long. V was clipped by 1 base and J by 3 bases, with 12 bases between them. The germline CDR1 and CDR2 sequences are SGHAT and FQDESV (reference sequence). The CDR3 DNA sequence: TGTGCCAGCAGCTTAGGTGACCCGGGGTACACCGGGGAGCTGTTTTTT. The encoded protein is CASSLGDPGYTGELFF.

This clone has a handful of counts. CDR3 loop: CAKQAPAKNIQYF. The CDR3 DNA follows: TGTGCTAAACAGGCTCCGGCCAAAAACATTCAGTACTTC. The chain carries TRBV19 and TRBJ2-4, with a tentative D call TRBD1 (5 bases). The CDR3 runs to 13 residues. CDR1 LNHDA and CDR2 SQIVND come from the germline V gene (reference sequence).

The gene calls are TRBV6-5 and TRBJ2-5; 8 bases are shared with TRBD1. V trimming: 2 bases; J trimming: 6 bases; junction bases outside the gene matches: 5. Per the germline V gene, CDR1 is MNHEY and CDR2 is SVGAGI. There are 14 residues in the CDR3. CDR3 DNA: TGTGCCAGCAGTTACGGCAGGGGGCAGCAGACCCAGTACTTC. It is translated as CASSYGRGQQTQYF.

The table lists this clone with a few counts. This CDR3 is also generated by other DNA sequences in the sample. The rearrangement joins TRBV11-3 to TRBJ2-2; 9 bases fit TRBD1. CDR3 length: 15 residues. From germline, CDR1 is SGHNT and CDR2 YENEEA. V dropped 5 bases and J dropped 4; count of bases not matched to a gene: 5. The CDR3 bases are TGTGCCAGCAGCCCCCGGACAGGGGTCACCGGGGAGCTGTTTTTT. It codes for CASSPRTGVTGELFF.

The table lists this clone with a few counts. The chain is built from TRBV5-1 and TRBJ2-1; D gene unclear. Germline CDR1 and CDR2: SGHRS and YFSETQ. V gave up 2 bases and J gave up 4 bases, with 16 bases separating them. The CDR3 is made up of 16 amino acids. The CDR3 nucleotides read TGCGCCAGCAGCTTTGGTCGGGTCGGCGGATACAATGAGCAGTTCTTC. It translates to CASSFGRVGGYNEQFF.

The chain couples TRBV4-1 to TRBJ2-3; 7 positions match TRBD2. V dropped 0 bases and J dropped 3; count of bases not matched to a gene: 0. The CDR3 runs to 14 residues. Germline loops: CDR1 MGHRA, CDR2 YSYEKL. In nucleotides, the CDR3 is TGCGCCAGCAGCCAAGAGGGGGGGACAGATACGCAGTATTTT. Its translation is CASSQEGGTDTQYF.

The CDR3 DNA reads as TGTGCCAGCAGCCTCGGGTCACTCACAGATACGCAGTATTTT. Translated: CASSLGSLTDTQYF. This chain connects TRBV9 to TRBJ2-3; D is uncertain. V was cut by 4 bases and J by 2 bases, with 11 bases left in between. The CDR3 spans 14 residues. CDR1 and CDR2 from the germline V gene are SGDLS and YYNGEE.

The chain links TRBV27 to TRBJ1-2; no firm D call. This CDR3 region has 14 residues. Germline loops: CDR1 MNHEY, CDR2 SMNVEV (reference sequence). The V gene lost 5 bases and the J gene lost 2 bases, with 12 bases spanning the gap. CDR3 region: CASSPTGVNYGYTF. For the CDR3, the DNA is TGTGCCAGCAGTCCGACCGGGGTAAACTATGGCTACACCTTC.

The V and J genes are TRBV27 and TRBJ2-1; D is perhaps TRBD1 (6 bases). Between the trimmed V and J ends, which lost 3 bases and 6 bases, there was a span of 12 bases. The CDR3 consists of 14 residues. The germline gives CDR1 MNHEY, CDR2 SMNVEV (reference sequence). This CDR3 reads CASSFSGASNEQFF. Written as DNA, the CDR3 is TGTGCCAGCAGTTTTTCAGGGGCCTCCAATGAGCAGTTCTTC.

This sequence joins TRBV27 and TRBJ2-7; D remains unclear. Trimming took off 3 bases at V and 5 bases at J, with 17 bases between the two ends. CDR1 and CDR2 (germline): MNHEY, SMNVEV (reference sequence). The CDR3 totals 15 residues. CDR3 loop: CASSLVGAVSDEQYF. The CDR3 DNA sequence: TGTGCCAGCAGTTTGGTGGGCGCCGTGAGTGACGAGCAGTACTTC.

This clone was recorded a few times. The chain is built from TRBV5-1 and TRBJ1-1; TRBD1 aligns across 8 bases. The CDR3 consists of 13 residues. Germline V gene sequence: CDR1 SGHRS, CDR2 YFSETQ. V lost 5 bases, J lost 4 bases, and 4 bases stayed unmatched. The CDR3 DNA reads TGCGCCAGCAGATTAACAGGGGGCACTGAAGCTTTCTTT. It translates to CASRLTGGTEAFF.

The V call is TRBV30, the J call TRBJ2-2; a weak D match, TRBD1 (5 bases). V was trimmed by 3 bases and J by 1 base, leaving 9 bases between them. This CDR3 has 14 residues. The V gene's germline CDR1 is GTSNPN and CDR2 SVGIG (reference sequence). The CDR3: CAWRKGRNTGELFF. CDR3 bases: TGTGCCTGGAGGAAGGGGCGGAACACCGGGGAGCTGTTTTTT.